A single sample is the source of the 27 T cell receptor beta chains below, sequenced in a study of PD-1 blockade in classical Hodgkin lymphoma. The assay was immunoSEQ multiplex PCR, and TCRdb's table has in-frame clones only and misses some. The table includes about 64,000 clones, under 95% detected once. Indicated time point: cycle 4 day 1 (C4D1), after 6 weeks of nivolumab. Relapse was seen in all patients after autologous stem cell transplantation, and brentuximab vedotin exposure was variable. The sequenced sample was peripheral blood mononuclear cells (PBMCs), obtained before the fourth cycle of nivolumab. The receptors originated from a human donor with classical Hodgkin lymphoma.

The gene calls are TRBV7-3 and TRBJ2-1; 11 nucleotides agree with TRBD2. After removal of 2 bases from V and 4 bases from J, the junction contained 1 base not matched to a gene. This CDR3 comprises 15 residues. In germline, CDR1 is SGHTA, CDR2 FQGTGA. The DNA for the CDR3 is TGTGCCAGCAGCTTACTAGCGGGGGGATACAATGAGCAGTTCTTC. Amino acid sequence: CASSLLAGGYNEQFF.

The rearrangement uses TRBV19 and TRBJ2-7, with 8 bases identical to TRBD1. V shed 7 bases and J 4 bases; nucleotides not matched to a gene: 15. The germline V gene encodes CDR1 LNHDA and CDR2 SQIVND (reference sequence). CDR3 length: 16 amino acids. The CDR3 spells CASKGRTGQEPYEQYF. DNA for the CDR3: TGTGCCAGTAAGGGGCGGACAGGGCAAGAACCTTACGAGCAGTACTTC. Based on the CDR3 plus reference TRBV19 and TRBJ2-7, the full variable domain is DGGITQSPKYLFRKEGQNVTLSCEQNLNHDAMYWYRQDPGQGLRLIYYSQIVNDFQKGDIAEGYSVSREKKESFPLTVTSAQKNPTAFYLCASKGRTGQEPYEQYFGPGTRLTVT.

V usage is TRBV18 and J usage is TRBJ2-3; D not resolved. The CDR3 is 14 amino acids. The germline V and J ends were trimmed by 3 bases and 4 bases, with 11 bases remaining between them. Germline CDR1 KGHSH, CDR2 LQKENI. This chain's CDR3 is CASSPPPSPDTQYF. The CDR3 nucleotides read TGTGCCAGCTCACCGCCGCCGTCCCCAGATACGCAGTATTTT.

The CDR3 here is CASSGNGDSGNTIYF. CDR3 coding DNA: TGTGCCAGCAGTGGGAACGGAGACTCTGGAAACACCATATATTTT. V and J are TRBV2 and TRBJ1-3; D unclear. This CDR3 has 15 amino acids. The germline V gene encodes CDR1 SNHLY and CDR2 FYNNEI. V was cut by 4 bases and J by 0 bases, with 10 bases left in between.

In nucleotides, the CDR3 is TGTGCCAGCTCACCAAATCCTGACTCCTACGAGCAGTACTTC. Its protein product is CASSPNPDSYEQYF. The chain links TRBV18 to TRBJ2-7; no reliable D call. The length of the CDR3 is 14 residues. Germline CDR1 and CDR2: KGHSH and LQKENI. The V and J ends lost 2 bases and 0 bases respectively, with 8 bases between them.

This chain joins TRBV10-3 and TRBJ2-3; 7 bases align to TRBD2. V lost 0 bases and J lost 3; bases outside the gene matches: 6. Germline loops: CDR1 ENHRY, CDR2 SYGVKD. This CDR3 has 16 residues. In DNA, the CDR3 is TGTGCCATCAGTGAGTCGCACGGGGGGATTACAGATACGCAGTATTTT. This sequence encodes CAISESHGGITDTQYF.

This clone was recorded once. The chain carries TRBV6-6 and TRBJ2-5; D ambiguous. The assigned J gene may be wrong: the sequence end matches TRBJ2-7 better. The CDR3 is 12 amino acids. The germline CDR1 and CDR2 sequences are MNHNY and SVGAGI (reference sequence). The CDR3 sequence is CASSYGTYEQYF. Here the CDR3 DNA reads TGTGCCAGCAGTTACGGGACCTACGAGCAGTACTTC.

This sequence joins TRBV6-1 and TRBJ2-7; possibly TRBD1 for D (6 bases). Trimming took 7 bases from V and 2 from J, leaving 15 bases between them. From germline, CDR1 is MNHNS and CDR2 SASEGT. The CDR3 loop spans 14 amino acids. The CDR3 spells CASIEGGATYEQYF. DNA of the CDR3: TGTGCCAGCATCGAAGGGGGAGCTACCTACGAGCAGTACTTC.

This rearrangement joins TRBV15 to TRBJ1-1, with 9 bases lining up with TRBD1. Germline V gene data show CDR1 as LNHNV and CDR2 as YYDKDF (reference sequence). CDR3 length: 15 amino acids. V lost 5 bases, J lost 1 base, and 5 bases stayed unmatched. CDR3 DNA sequence: TGTGCCACCAGCCGGGACAGGGCCGCGAACACTGAAGCTTTCTTT. The encoded protein is CATSRDRAANTEAFF.

The CDR3 DNA follows: TGCGCCAGCAGCGCCCAGGGGGATTTTCAAGAGACCCAGTACTTC. It is translated as CASSAQGDFQETQYF. The chain combines TRBV23-1 with TRBJ2-5; TRBD1 matches at 7 bases. TRBV23-1 qualifies as an ORF whose function is uncertain. With 6 bases clipped from V and 2 bases from J, the junction kept 9 bases outside the gene matches. The CDR3 length is 15 residues.

This clone was seen only once. The chain uses TRBV29-1 and TRBJ2-7; TRBD2 matches 8 bases. V dropped 6 bases and J dropped 2; count of bases not matched to a gene: 9. CDR1 and CDR2 (germline): SQVTM, ANQGSEA. The CDR3 is made up of 14 amino acids. DNA of the CDR3: TGCAGCGTCAAACTAGCGGAAGATGCCTACGAGCAGTACTTC. It yields the protein CSVKLAEDAYEQYF.

The chain combines TRBV27 with TRBJ2-7; D remains ambiguous. Trimming shortened V by 3 bases and J by 3 bases, and 9 bases separated the two germline ends. The CDR3 totals 13 residues. CDR1 is MNHEY, CDR2 SMNVEV, per germline (reference sequence). The CDR3 here is CASSLETDYEQYF. CDR3 nucleotide sequence: TGTGCCAGCAGTTTGGAGACCGACTACGAGCAGTACTTC.

V gene TRBV21-1 combines with J gene TRBJ1-2; the table gives TRBD1 as D, unverified against the DNA. TRBV21-1 is flagged as a pseudogene. CDR3 length: 13 amino acids. The CDR3 bases are TGTGCCAGCAGCCGACAGGGTCTGGTAGGCTACACCTTC. Translation gives CASSRQGLVGYTF.

The chain links TRBV23-1 to TRBJ2-5, with 9 bases fitting TRBD1. TRBV23-1 is an ORF; its function is uncertain. The CDR3 runs to 12 residues. J gave up 6 bases and V 6 bases, and 2 bases lay outside the gene matches. Written as DNA, the CDR3 is TGCGCCAGCAGGGGACAGGGTAAGACCCAGTACTTC. Its protein product is CASRGQGKTQYF.

V usage is TRBV19 and J usage is TRBJ1-6, with 7 bases that match TRBD1. The CDR3 is made up of 13 amino acids. In germline, CDR1 is LNHDA, CDR2 SQIVND (reference sequence). V lost 5 bases, J lost 10 bases, and 5 bases stayed unmatched. The CDR3 here is CASSPQGDSPLHF. The CDR3 bases are TGTGCCAGTAGTCCCCAGGGGGACTCACCCCTCCACTTT.

V is TRBV5-3 and J is TRBJ2-7; TRBD1 might be the D (5 bases). TRBV5-3 is placed among ORFs of uncertain function. This CDR3 contains 16 residues. V lost 1 base, J lost 4 bases, and 18 bases lay in between. The CDR3 here is CARSLRQGKGKYEQYF. The CDR3 coding sequence is TGTGCCAGAAGCTTGAGGCAGGGTAAAGGTAAATACGAGCAGTACTTC.

V is TRBV6-6 and J is TRBJ1-1; 9 bases fit TRBD1. The length of the CDR3 is 15 residues. V lost 5 bases, J lost 1 base, and 5 bases stayed unmatched. The germline CDR1 and CDR2 sequences are MNHNY and SVGAGI (reference sequence). The CDR3, as DNA: TGTGCCAGCAGTGTCACAGGGGGCGCGAACACTGAAGCTTTCTTT. Protein product: CASSVTGGANTEAFF.

This chain uses TRBV6-5 with TRBJ1-6, with a possible D match to TRBD1 (6 bases). This CDR3 has 16 residues. Germline V lookup: CDR1 MNHEY, CDR2 SVGAGI. V lost 4 bases, J lost 9 bases, and 19 bases lay in between. The CDR3 bases are TGTGCCAGCAGTTCCTCGCCTACAGGGAATGGTTCACCCCTCCACTTT. Translating gives CASSSSPTGNGSPLHF.

This clone turned up a few times. This chain connects TRBV2 to TRBJ1-1, with D possibly matching TRBD1 (6 bases). V was trimmed by 4 bases and J by 5 bases, leaving 11 bases between them. Germline assignment: CDR1 SNHLY and CDR2 FYNNEI. The CDR3 covers 13 residues. CDR3 region: CASSGEGDTEAFF. As DNA, the CDR3 is TGTGCCAGCAGTGGGGAGGGGGATACTGAAGCTTTCTTT.

The chain links TRBV5-6 to TRBJ2-3, with 10 bases aligning to TRBD2. V lost 1 base and J lost 3; bases outside the gene matches: 8. The germline V gene has CDR1 SGHDT and CDR2 YYEEEE. This CDR3 has 17 residues. CDR3: CASSLTRAGGRTDTQYF. The CDR3 region has the DNA TGTGCCAGCAGCTTGACAAGAGCGGGGGGGCGGACAGATACGCAGTATTTT.

V and J are TRBV7-3 and TRBJ2-1; TRBD1 might be the D (5 bases). Germline V lookup: CDR1 SGHTA, CDR2 FQGTGA. This CDR3 is built from 13 residues. V shed 4 bases and J shed 8 bases, with 12 bases lying between them. The CDR3 coding sequence is TGTGCCAGCAGCTCGACAGAGTATGATGAGCAGTTCTTC. Translating gives CASSSTEYDEQFF. Filled out from reference TRBV7-3 and TRBJ2-1, the complete variable domain reads GAGVSQTPSNKVTEKGKYVELRCDPISGHTALYWYRQSLGQGPEFLIYFQGTGAADDSGLPNDRFFAVRPEGSVSTLKIQRTERGDSAVYLCASSSTEYDEQFFGPGTRLTVL.

The chain is built from TRBV18 and TRBJ2-1, with D maybe TRBD2 (5 bases). The V gene's germline CDR1 is KGHSH and CDR2 LQKENI. This CDR3 is 12 amino acids long. The V end lost 3 bases, the J end lost 9 bases, and 9 bases lay between the germline ends. CDR3 DNA: TGTGCCAGCTCACCCGGGGAAGGTGAGCAGTTCTTC. It codes for CASSPGEGEQFF. Full variable domain (outside the CDR3, taken from reference TRBV18 and TRBJ2-1): NAGVMQNPRHLVRRRGQEARLRCSPMKGHSHVYWYRQLPEEGLKFMVYLQKENIIDESGMPKERFSAEFPKEGPSILRIQQVVRGDSAAYFCASSPGEGEQFFGPGTRLTVL.

The chain combines TRBV5-1 with TRBJ2-1; 12 bases agree with TRBD2. V lost 1 base and J lost 4; bases outside the gene matches: 0. The CDR3 length is 15 residues. Germline assignment: CDR1 SGHRS and CDR2 YFSETQ. The CDR3 here is CASSLTSGRYNEQFF. CDR3 in DNA: TGCGCCAGCAGCTTGACTAGCGGGAGGTACAATGAGCAGTTCTTC.

CDR3 protein: CASSVLADSTDTQYF. CDR3 nucleotide sequence: TGTGCCAGCAGCGTTCTAGCGGACAGCACAGATACGCAGTATTTT. The chain joins TRBV9 to TRBJ2-3, with TRBD2 matching 7 bases. The V gene's germline CDR1 is SGDLS and CDR2 YYNGEE. V was pared by 2 bases and J by 0 bases, with 3 bases of the junction left unmatched. The CDR3 is 15 residues long.

The count of this clone is one. The V gene is TRBV2, the J gene TRBJ2-3; D gene ambiguous. Trimming took off 4 bases at V and 0 bases at J, with 8 bases between the two ends. The CDR3 is 14 residues long. Germline CDR1 SNHLY, CDR2 FYNNEI. The CDR3 nucleotides read TGTGCCAGCAGTGTGGAACGGAGCACAGATACGCAGTATTTT. Protein: CASSVERSTDTQYF.

The V and J genes are TRBV9 and TRBJ2-1; D may be TRBD2 (7 bases). The CDR3 is 15 residues long. Germline assignment: CDR1 SGDLS and CDR2 YYNGEE. V lost 4 bases and J 10 bases, leaving 21 bases between the germline ends. CDR3 in DNA: TGTGCCAGCAGCTTGGCGGGGGCGCTCCGTGGGGAGCAGTTCTTC. It is translated as CASSLAGALRGEQFF.

The V gene is TRBV2, the J gene TRBJ1-6; D gene ambiguous. The germline V gene has CDR1 SNHLY and CDR2 FYNNEI. The V gene lost 4 bases and the J gene lost 0 bases, with 7 bases spanning the gap. The length of the CDR3 is 15 residues. CDR3 loop: CASSVESSYNSPLHF. The CDR3 DNA follows: TGTGCCAGCAGTGTAGAGAGCTCCTATAATTCACCCCTCCACTTT.